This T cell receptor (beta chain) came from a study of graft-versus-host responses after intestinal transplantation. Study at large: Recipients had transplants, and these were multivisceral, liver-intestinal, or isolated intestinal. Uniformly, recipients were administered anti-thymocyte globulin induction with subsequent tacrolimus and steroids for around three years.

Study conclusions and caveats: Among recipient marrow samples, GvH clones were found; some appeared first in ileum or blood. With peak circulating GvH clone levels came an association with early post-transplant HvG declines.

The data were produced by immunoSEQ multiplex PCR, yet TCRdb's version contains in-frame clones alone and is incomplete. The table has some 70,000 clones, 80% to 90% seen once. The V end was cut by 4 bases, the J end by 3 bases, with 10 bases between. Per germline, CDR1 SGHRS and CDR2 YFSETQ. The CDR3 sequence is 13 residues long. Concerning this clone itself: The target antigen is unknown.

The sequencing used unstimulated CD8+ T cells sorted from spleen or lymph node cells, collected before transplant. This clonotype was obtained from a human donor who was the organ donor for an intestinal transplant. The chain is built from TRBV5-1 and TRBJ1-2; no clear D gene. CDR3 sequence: CASSEREHYGYTF. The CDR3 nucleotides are TGCGCCAGCAGCGAGAGGGAGCACTATGGCTACACCTTC.